This T cell receptor (beta chain) was found in a study of blood T cells in healthy people across ages. The CDR3 is 17 residues long. Germline assignment: CDR1 LGHDT and CDR2 YNNKEL (reference sequence). Trimming took 6 bases from V and 4 from J, leaving 22 bases between them. Findings and caveats of the study: More naive CD4+ cells and higher diversity were found in long-lived than in aged donors.

A J-beta primer mix and a sample-barcoded 5' primer were used in a second PCR of about 7 to 12 cycles. One entry per CDR3 protein, called by TCRdb with MiXCR from the 5' RACE reads. Counted here are over 600,000 distinct CDR3 sequences, roughly 43% occurring once; the ten biggest clones make up about 30%. Points on this clonotype: What it binds is unknown.

The chain is built from TRBV3-1 and TRBJ2-1, with TRBD2 as a possible D gene (5 bases). The source of this sequence is a man older than 75 in good health. Sequenced material: blood. The CDR3 sequence is CASSPFRRPDPYNEQFF. In nucleotides, the CDR3 is TGTGCCAGCAGTCCCTTCAGGAGGCCCGACCCATACAATGAGCAGTTCTTC.